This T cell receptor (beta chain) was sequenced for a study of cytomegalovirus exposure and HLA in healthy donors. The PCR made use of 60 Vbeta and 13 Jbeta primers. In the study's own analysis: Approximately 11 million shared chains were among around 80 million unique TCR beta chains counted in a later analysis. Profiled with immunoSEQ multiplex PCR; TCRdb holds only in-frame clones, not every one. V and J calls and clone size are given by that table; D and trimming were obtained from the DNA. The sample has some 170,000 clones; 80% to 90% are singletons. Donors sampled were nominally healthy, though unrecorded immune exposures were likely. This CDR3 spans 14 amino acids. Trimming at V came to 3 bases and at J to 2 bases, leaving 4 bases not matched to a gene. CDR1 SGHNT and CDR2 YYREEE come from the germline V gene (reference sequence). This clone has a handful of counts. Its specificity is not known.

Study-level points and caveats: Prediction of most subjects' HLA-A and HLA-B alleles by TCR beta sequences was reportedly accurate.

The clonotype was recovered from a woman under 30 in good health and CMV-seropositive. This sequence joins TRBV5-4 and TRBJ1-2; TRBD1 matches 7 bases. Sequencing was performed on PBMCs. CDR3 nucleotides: TGTGCCAGCAGCTACTGGGACAGCAACTATGGCTACACCTTC. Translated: CASSYWDSNYGYTF.